The 20 T cell receptor beta chains given below trace back to one sample, sequenced in a study of cytomegalovirus exposure and HLA in healthy donors. PCR primers comprised 60 Vbeta and 13 Jbeta primers. Method: immunoSEQ multiplex PCR; TCRdb's copy keeps in-frame clones and lacks some. This specimen shows about 160,000 clones; the ten leading clones hold roughly 2%. The sequenced sample was PBMCs. These receptors came from a man younger than 40 in good health and CMV-seronegative.

CDR3 nucleotides: TGTGCCAGCTTACAGACAGGATCCTACGAGCAGTACTTC. Amino acid sequence: CASLQTGSYEQYF. The chain employs TRBV28 and TRBJ2-7, with D possibly being TRBD1 (6 bases). Per germline, CDR1 MDHEN and CDR2 SYDVKM. The CDR3 contains 13 residues. V lost 8 bases and J 1 base, leaving 12 bases between the germline ends.

This chain joins TRBV12-5 and TRBJ1-6; D not certain. The germline V gene encodes CDR1 LGHNT and CDR2 FRNRAP. This CDR3 contains 13 residues. V was trimmed by 1 base and J by 8 bases, leaving 6 bases between them. CDR3 residues: CASGLATDSPLHF. In DNA form, the CDR3 reads TGTGCTAGTGGTTTGGCAACAGATTCACCCCTCCACTTT.

The chain links TRBV19 to TRBJ2-5; TRBD1 agrees at 7 bases. CDR1 LNHDA and CDR2 SQIVND come from the germline V gene (reference sequence). The CDR3 contains 13 residues. V trimming: 6 bases; J trimming: 5 bases; junction bases outside the gene matches: 6. The CDR3 bases are TGTGCCAGTAGCAAGGGACAGTTGGAGACCCAGTACTTC. This translates into CASSKGQLETQYF.

The chain has TRBV18 and TRBJ2-2; 7 positions match TRBD1. Looked up from germline, CDR1 is KGHSH and CDR2 is LQKENI. The CDR3 sequence is 16 residues long. Trimming took 4 bases from V and 0 from J; bases not matched to a gene: 5. The CDR3 DNA reads TGTGCCAGCTCACTACAGGGGATTACGAACACCGGGGAGCTGTTTTTT. Encoded protein: CASSLQGITNTGELFF.

In DNA form, the CDR3 reads TGTGCCAGCAGTCCCCGAGTCAGGTGGTTCTACGAGCAGTACTTC. Translation gives CASSPRVRWFYEQYF. The chain combines TRBV28 with TRBJ2-7; D gene uncertain. The CDR3 covers 15 residues. V was pared by 5 bases and J by 3 bases, with 17 bases between. The germline V gene encodes CDR1 MDHEN and CDR2 SYDVKM.

The genes are TRBV29-1 and TRBJ2-3; D unclear. The CDR3 loop spans 17 amino acids. Germline V CDR1 and CDR2: SQVTM, ANQGSEA. Trimming cost V 6 bases and J 5 bases, with 27 bases left between them. CDR3 sequence reads: CSVAGTRVSLERDTQYF. The CDR3 DNA follows: TGCAGCGTCGCTGGAACACGGGTCTCCTTAGAGAGAGATACGCAGTATTTT.

The rearrangement joins TRBV29-1 to TRBJ2-1; TRBD2 aligns across 10 bases. V shed 4 bases, J shed 0 bases, and the junction held 6 bases outside the gene matches. The length of the CDR3 is 16 residues. CDR1 is SQVTM, CDR2 ANQGSEA, per germline. CDR3 DNA: TGCAGCGTTGGGGCTAGCGGGAGAACCTCCTACAATGAGCAGTTCTTC. It codes for CSVGASGRTSYNEQFF.

V and J are TRBV5-4 and TRBJ2-5; 7 bases map to TRBD1. Germline CDR1 SGHNT, CDR2 YYREEE (reference sequence). The CDR3 has 13 amino acids. Trimming cost V 4 bases and J 3 bases; bases outside gene matches: 3. CDR3 in amino acids: CASSPGTEETQYF. The CDR3 nucleotides are TGTGCCAGCAGCCCAGGGACAGAAGAGACCCAGTACTTC.

CDR3 DNA: TGTGCCAGCAGTAAGCAGGGGGCCGGGGCCAACGTCCTGACTTTC. Its protein is CASSKQGAGANVLTF. The chain is built from TRBV25-1 and TRBJ2-6, with 8 bases identical to TRBD1. The V gene end was trimmed by 5 bases and the J gene end by 4 bases; junction bases not matched to a gene: 4. Germline V gene data show CDR1 as MGHDK and CDR2 as SYGVNS. CDR3 length: 15 residues.

The rearrangement joins TRBV5-1 to TRBJ2-4; D is uncertain. The V end lost 4 bases, the J end lost 0 bases, and 20 bases lay between the germline ends. Germline V gives CDR1 SGHRS, CDR2 YFSETQ. The CDR3 spans 18 residues. In DNA form, the CDR3 reads TGCGCCAGCAGCCTGGTAGTTACTGCCTCCCCAGCCAAAAACATTCAGTACTTC. It is translated as CASSLVVTASPAKNIQYF.

The chain carries TRBV7-3 and TRBJ2-1, with TRBD1 identical over 10 bases. The V gene end was trimmed by 4 bases and the J gene end by 1 base; junction bases not matched to a gene: 1. CDR1 is SGHTA and CDR2 is FQGTGA in the germline V gene. This CDR3 spans 15 amino acids. The CDR3 reads CASSWGQGSYNEQFF. The CDR3 DNA reads as TGTGCCAGCAGCTGGGGACAGGGGTCCTACAATGAGCAGTTCTTC.

The rearrangement links TRBV10-2 to TRBJ2-1, with 14 bases fitting TRBD2. Trimming removed 5 bases from V and 0 bases from J; junction bases left unmatched: 3. The CDR3 length is 17 residues. The germline V gene encodes CDR1 WSHSY and CDR2 SAAADI. Here the CDR3 reads CASSTGLAGASYNEQFF. The CDR3 DNA sequence: TGCGCCAGCAGTACGGGACTAGCGGGAGCCTCCTACAATGAGCAGTTCTTC.

This chain's CDR3 is CASSLDEDVTEAFF. CDR3 coding DNA: TGTGCCAGCAGCTTAGACGAGGATGTCACTGAAGCTTTCTTT. The chain links TRBV11-2 to TRBJ1-1; D is uncertain. CDR1 is SGHAT and CDR2 is FQNNGV in the germline V gene. The CDR3 covers 14 residues. V gave up 0 bases and J gave up 4 bases, with 9 bases separating them.

The rearrangement uses TRBV29-1 and TRBJ1-2, with no clear D. The germline V and J ends were trimmed by 2 bases and 1 base, with 5 bases remaining between them. Germline CDR1 reads SQVTM; CDR2 reads ANQGSEA. The CDR3 contains 12 residues. CDR3 loop: CSVESNNYGYTF. In nucleotides, the CDR3 is TGCAGCGTTGAATCAAATAACTATGGCTACACCTTC.

The chain couples TRBV5-1 to TRBJ1-3; D is ambiguous. V lost 1 base and J lost 0, with 8 bases in between. CDR3 length equals 15 residues. Germline V lookup: CDR1 SGHRS, CDR2 YFSETQ. CDR3 DNA sequence: TGCGCCAGCAGCTTGTGGGAGAGCTCTGGAAACACCATATATTTT. The encoded protein is CASSLWESSGNTIYF.

This chain links TRBV7-2 with TRBJ1-5; TRBD1 is a possible D gene (6 bases). Per germline, CDR1 SGHTA and CDR2 FQGNSA. This CDR3 is built from 13 residues. V dropped 5 bases and J dropped 4 bases, with 9 bases sitting between them. The CDR3: CASSIRGNQPQHF. The CDR3 coding sequence is TGTGCCAGCAGCATTAGGGGGAATCAGCCCCAGCATTTT.

V and J are TRBV6-5 and TRBJ2-7, with 7 bases identical to TRBD2. This CDR3 region has 15 residues. CDR1 is MNHEY and CDR2 is SVGAGI in the germline V gene. V was clipped by 10 bases and J by 0 bases; unmatched bases: 12. CDR3 sequence reads: CATKSGDMVSYEQYF. DNA of the CDR3: TGTGCCACCAAAAGCGGGGATATGGTCTCCTACGAGCAGTACTTC.

This chain joins TRBV6-1 and TRBJ2-7, with 9 bases that match TRBD1. Germline loops: CDR1 MNHNS, CDR2 SASEGT. The CDR3 is 15 amino acids. Trimming at V came to 4 bases and at J to 1 base, leaving 5 bases not matched to a gene. The CDR3 nucleotides read TGTGCCAGCAGTGGGCCGACAGGGGGTTCCTACGAGCAGTACTTC. This sequence encodes CASSGPTGGSYEQYF.

The gene calls are TRBV4-1 and TRBJ2-3; 8 nucleotides align to TRBD2. Germline V lookup: CDR1 MGHRA, CDR2 YSYEKL. Losses at the gene ends were 2 bases for V and 2 bases for J; bases not matched to a gene: 3. The CDR3 is 15 residues long. Here the CDR3 reads CASSQYSGTTDTQYF. DNA of the CDR3: TGCGCCAGCAGCCAATATAGCGGGACCACAGATACGCAGTATTTT.

V and J are TRBV7-2 and TRBJ2-7, with 10 bases matching TRBD2. The CDR3 consists of 13 residues. Germline assignment: CDR1 SGHTA and CDR2 FQGNSA. The V gene end was trimmed by 5 bases and the J gene end by 3 bases; junction bases not matched to a gene: 1. The CDR3 DNA reads TGTGCCAGCAGCCGACTAGCGGGCTACGAGCAGTACTTC. Protein product: CASSRLAGYEQYF. Full variable domain (missing parts from reference TRBV7-2 and TRBJ2-7): GAGVSQSPSNKVTEKGKDVELRCDPISGHTALYWYRQSLGQGLEFLIYFQGNSAPDKSGLPSDRFSAERTGGSVSTLTIQRTQQEDSAVYLCASSRLAGYEQYFGPGTRLTVT.